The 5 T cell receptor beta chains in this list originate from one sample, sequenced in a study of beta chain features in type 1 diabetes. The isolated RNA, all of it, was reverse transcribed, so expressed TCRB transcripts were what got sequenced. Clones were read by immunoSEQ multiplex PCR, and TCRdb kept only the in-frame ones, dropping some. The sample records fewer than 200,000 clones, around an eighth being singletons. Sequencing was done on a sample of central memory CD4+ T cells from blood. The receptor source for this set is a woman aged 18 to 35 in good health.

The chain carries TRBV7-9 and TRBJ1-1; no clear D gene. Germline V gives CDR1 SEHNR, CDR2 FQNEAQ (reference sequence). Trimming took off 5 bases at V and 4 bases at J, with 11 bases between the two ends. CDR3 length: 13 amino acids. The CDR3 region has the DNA TGTGCCAGCAGCCCTCGACAACTCACTGAAGCTTTCTTT. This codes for CASSPRQLTEAFF.

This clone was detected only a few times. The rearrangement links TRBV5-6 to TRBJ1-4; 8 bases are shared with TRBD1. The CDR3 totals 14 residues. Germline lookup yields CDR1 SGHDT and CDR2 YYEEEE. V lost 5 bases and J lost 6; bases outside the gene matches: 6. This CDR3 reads CASRRTGSDEKLFF. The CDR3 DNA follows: TGTGCCAGCAGACGGACAGGGTCTGATGAAAAACTGTTTTTT.

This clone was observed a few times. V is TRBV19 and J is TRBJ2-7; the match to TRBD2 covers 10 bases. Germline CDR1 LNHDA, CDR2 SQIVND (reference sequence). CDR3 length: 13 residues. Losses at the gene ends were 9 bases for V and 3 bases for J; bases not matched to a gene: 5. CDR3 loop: CASEASGSYEQYF. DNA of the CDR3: TGTGCCAGCGAGGCTAGCGGGAGCTACGAGCAGTACTTC.

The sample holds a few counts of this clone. This chain's CDR3 is CASSHLAGGLAKNIQYF. In DNA form, the CDR3 reads TGTGCCAGTAGTCACCTAGCGGGAGGGTTAGCCAAAAACATTCAGTACTTC. The rearrangement uses TRBV19 and TRBJ2-4, with 12 bases identical to TRBD2. The germline CDR1 and CDR2 sequences are LNHDA and SQIVND (reference sequence). Trimming at V came to 5 bases and at J to 0 bases, leaving 5 bases not matched to a gene. This CDR3 is 17 amino acids long.

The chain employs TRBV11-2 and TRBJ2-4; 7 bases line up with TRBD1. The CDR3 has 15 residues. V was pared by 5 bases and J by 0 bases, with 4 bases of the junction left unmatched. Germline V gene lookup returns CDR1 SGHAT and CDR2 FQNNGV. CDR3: CASSPGQPAKNIQYF. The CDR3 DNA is TGTGCCAGCAGCCCGGGACAGCCAGCCAAAAACATTCAGTACTTC.